Sequencing of this TCR beta chain was carried out in a study of blood T cell repertoires in COVID-19. Overall study context: COVID-19 samples from acute and convalescent phases originated in the United States, Italy and Spain. T cells, B-cell-depleted T cells, or PBMCs supplied cDNA or gDNA.

The sample holds one count of this clone. Per the study methods: Estimation of nucleated cell counts was performed using reference gene primer amplification. The data were produced by immunoSEQ multiplex PCR, yet TCRdb's version contains in-frame clones alone and is incomplete. V and J calls and clone size are as listed in that table; D and trimming were resolved from the DNA. The repertoire has tens of thousands of clones, about 86% of them found once; the top ten carry around 28%. Sequencing was performed on peripheral blood. This clonotype was sampled from a human donor in a cohort sampled during active COVID-19.

CDR3 sequence: CASSLTFSTGHSYEQYF. The CDR3 DNA sequence: TGCGCCAGCAGTTTGACCTTTTCGACAGGGCACTCCTACGAGCAGTACTTC. The chain employs TRBV5-1 and TRBJ2-7, with 7 bases aligning to TRBD1. Per germline, CDR1 SGHRS and CDR2 YFSETQ. V lost 5 bases and J lost 0; bases outside the gene matches: 14. The CDR3 is 17 amino acids.